The present T cell receptor beta chain was sequenced within a study of cytomegalovirus exposure and HLA in healthy donors. General observations from the study: No immune exposure information besides CMV serostatus was available.

CDR1 is SGHNT, CDR2 YYREEE, per germline (reference sequence). V was clipped by 2 bases and J by 0 bases; unmatched bases: 4. This CDR3 is built from 15 residues. Only one count was recorded for this clone. Its antigen is currently unknown. Vbeta (60) and Jbeta (13) primers were used in the PCR. Libraries were prepared by immunoSEQ multiplex PCR; TCRdb keeps only in-frame clonotypes and omits some of them. The sample records around 150,000 clones, 70% to 85% being singletons. The chain recombines TRBV5-4 with TRBJ2-7; 8 nucleotides align to TRBD2. The sequence was collected from a man aged 40-49 years in good health and CMV-seropositive. Sequencing input: PBMCs. The CDR3 nucleotides read TGTGCCAGCAGCTTAACCGGGAGGGACTCCTACGAGCAGTACTTC. Protein product: CASSLTGRDSYEQYF.